This T cell receptor beta chain was recorded in a study of PD-L1 blockade in urothelial cancer. As for the study in general: A median blood sample held about 140,000 T cells and about 89,000 unique TCRs.

Germline CDR1 reads SGHAT; CDR2 reads FQNNGV. The V and J ends lost 5 bases and 4 bases, in that order; junction bases with no gene match: 4. The CDR3 totals 15 residues. This clone was seen a single time. The time point is: peripheral blood 6 weeks after treatment start. Each individual provided 1 to 8 samples (taken pretreatment and on-treatment). Sequenced by immunoSEQ multiplex PCR; TCRdb stores in-frame clones only, minus some. In the table there are around 80,000 clones, more than 85% of which are singletons. The clonotype was recovered from a woman aged 80 or over with urothelial cancer. This sample comprised PBMCs, obtained around atezolizumab (anti-PD-L1) treatment. The chain joins TRBV11-2 to TRBJ2-1; 11 bases are shared with TRBD2. CDR3 coding DNA: TGTGCCAGCAGCGTGGGACTAGCGGTTTACAATGAGCAGTTCTTC. Its translation: CASSVGLAVYNEQFF.